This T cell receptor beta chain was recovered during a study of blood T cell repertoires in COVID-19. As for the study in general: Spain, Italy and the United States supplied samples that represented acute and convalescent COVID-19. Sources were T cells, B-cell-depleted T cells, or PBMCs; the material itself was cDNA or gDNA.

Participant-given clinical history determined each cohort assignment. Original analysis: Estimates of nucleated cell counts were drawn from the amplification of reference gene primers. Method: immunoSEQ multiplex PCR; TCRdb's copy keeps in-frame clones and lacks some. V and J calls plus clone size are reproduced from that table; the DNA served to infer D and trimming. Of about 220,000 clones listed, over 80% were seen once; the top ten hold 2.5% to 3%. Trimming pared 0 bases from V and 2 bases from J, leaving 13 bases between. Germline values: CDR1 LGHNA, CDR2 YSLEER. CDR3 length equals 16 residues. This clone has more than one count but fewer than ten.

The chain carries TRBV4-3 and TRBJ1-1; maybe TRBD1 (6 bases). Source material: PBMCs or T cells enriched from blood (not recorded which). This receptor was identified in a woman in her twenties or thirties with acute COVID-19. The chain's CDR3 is CASSQDGGGINTEAFF. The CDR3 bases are TGCGCCAGCAGCCAAGATGGGGGGGGCATTAACACTGAAGCTTTCTTT.